The table lists the clone carrying this T cell receptor (beta chain) with a count of one. The record originates from a study of OX40 agonist ivuxolimab in advanced cancers. Libraries were prepared by immunoSEQ multiplex PCR; TCRdb keeps only in-frame clonotypes and omits some of them. Counted here are fewer than 30,000 clones, approximately 86% occurring once; the ten biggest clones make up around 21%. Trimming took off 5 bases at V and 2 bases at J, with 17 bases between the two ends. The CDR3 is made up of 15 amino acids. CDR1 SGHRS and CDR2 YFSETQ come from the germline V gene. This receptor was obtained from an adult with an advanced solid tumor such as melanoma, head and neck, liver or kidney cancer. This chain connects TRBV5-1 to TRBJ2-7; tentatively, D is TRBD1 (5 bases). The sequences come from CD4+ or CD8+ T cells sorted from blood, collected in a trial of the OX40 agonist ivuxolimab. The CDR3 is CASRTGPTVTYEQYF. In nucleotides, the CDR3 is TGCGCCAGCAGGACTGGGCCGACAGTGACCTACGAGCAGTACTTC.